The next 31 T cell receptor beta chains were all read from a single sample in a study of blood T cell repertoires in COVID-19. Clones were sequenced by immunoSEQ multiplex PCR, and TCRdb holds only the in-frame ones, with some missing. The sample records 150,000 to 200,000 clones, 75% to 90% being singletons. The sample comprised peripheral blood. These receptors came from a human donor with acute or convalescent COVID-19. The donor label of this sample is uncertain.

The DNA for the CDR3 is TGTGCCAGCAGTTCGACAGGGGCTTTGGGAAATGAAAAACTGTTTTTT. It codes for CASSSTGALGNEKLFF. V is TRBV28 and J is TRBJ1-4, with 8 bases that match TRBD1. The length of the CDR3 is 16 residues. The germline gives CDR1 MDHEN, CDR2 SYDVKM. V lost 4 bases, J lost 5 bases, and 9 bases stayed unmatched.

The V call is TRBV6-5, the J call TRBJ2-7, with TRBD1 matching over 7 bases. J lost 5 bases, V lost 2 bases, and 6 bases had no gene match. Germline values: CDR1 MNHEY, CDR2 SVGAGI. CDR3 length: 14 amino acids. The CDR3 nucleotides are TGTGCCAGCAGTTACCCCGGACAGGTAAACGAGCAGTACTTC. Its translation is CASSYPGQVNEQYF.

CDR3 sequence reads: CASSPTLAGGPHEQYF. CDR3 nucleotides: TGTGCCAGCAGCCCGACTCTAGCGGGGGGGCCCCACGAGCAGTACTTC. The chain carries TRBV3-1 (or the pseudogene TRBV3-2) and TRBJ2-7; TRBD2 matches at 12 bases. Germline V lookup: CDR1 LGHDT, CDR2 YNNKEL (reference sequence). The J segment lost 5 bases and the V segment lost 4 bases, leaving 9 bases of the junction unmatched. The CDR3 is 16 amino acids.

The gene calls are TRBV5-1 and TRBJ2-1, with 9 bases identical to TRBD1. Germline trimming cut 4 bases from V and 8 bases from J; bases unmatched to any gene: 4. The CDR3 contains 13 residues. The V gene's germline CDR1 is SGHRS and CDR2 YFSETQ. This CDR3 is CASSLDRGHEQFF. Written as DNA, the CDR3 is TGCGCCAGCAGCCTGGACAGGGGCCATGAGCAGTTCTTC.

In its sample, this clone was seen once. The chain uses TRBV6-5 and TRBJ1-4; weak D call: TRBD1 (5 bases). Trimming stripped 4 bases from V and 6 bases from J, with 12 bases between. Germline values: CDR1 MNHEY, CDR2 SVGAGI. CDR3 length: 14 amino acids. The CDR3 DNA reads as TGTGCCAGCAGTTTCGCAGGGCCCTATGAAAAACTGTTTTTT. Protein sequence: CASSFAGPYEKLFF.

This clone was detected only a few times. The chain combines TRBV21-1 with TRBJ2-3; the table's TRBD2 call for D was not verified on the DNA. TRBV21-1 is a pseudogene locus. This CDR3 has 11 residues. The CDR3 sequence is CASRITDTQYF. DNA of the CDR3: TGTGCCAGCAGAATAACAGATACGCAGTATTTT.

The chain joins TRBV2 to TRBJ1-1; D gene uncertain. There are 14 residues in the CDR3. Germline loops: CDR1 SNHLY, CDR2 FYNNEI. Trimming pared 3 bases from V and 1 base from J, leaving 9 bases between. CDR3 in amino acids: CASSEIRSNTEAFF. The DNA of the CDR3 is TGTGCCAGCAGTGAGATCAGGTCGAACACTGAAGCTTTCTTT.

This clone turned up a few times. The gene calls are TRBV2 and TRBJ1-5; no reliable D call. Trimming pared 2 bases from V and 9 bases from J, leaving 8 bases between. From germline, CDR1 is SNHLY and CDR2 FYNNEI. The CDR3 extends over 12 amino acids. DNA for the CDR3: TGTGCCAGCAGTGAAAATCGGGGGCCCCAGCATTTT. This sequence encodes CASSENRGPQHF.

The chain has TRBV3-1 (or the pseudogene TRBV3-2) and TRBJ1-2; 12 positions agree with TRBD1. Unmatched junction bases numbered 6, after V lost 2 bases and J lost 5 bases. This CDR3 spans 16 amino acids. Per germline, CDR1 LGHDT and CDR2 YNNKEL (reference sequence). DNA of the CDR3: TGTGCCAGCAGCCAACCGGGACAGGGGGCGCATTATGGCTACACCTTC. Residues: CASSQPGQGAHYGYTF.

V usage is TRBV5-6 and J usage is TRBJ1-6; D gene ambiguous. The CDR3 is made up of 13 amino acids. Germline V gene sequence: CDR1 SGHDT, CDR2 YYEEEE. Trimming removed 6 bases at V and 9 bases at J, with 13 bases between. Here the CDR3 reads CASTQGAFSPLHF. In DNA, the CDR3 is TGTGCCAGCACCCAAGGAGCGTTTTCACCCCTCCACTTT.

CDR3 loop: CASSLATGAGNTEAFF. The CDR3 nucleotides are TGCGCCAGCAGCTTGGCGACAGGGGCCGGGAACACTGAAGCTTTCTTT. The chain links TRBV5-1 to TRBJ1-1; 8 positions agree with TRBD1. Germline CDR1 SGHRS, CDR2 YFSETQ. The length of the CDR3 is 16 residues. V lost 0 bases and J lost 1; bases outside the gene matches: 5. Combining the CDR3 with reference TRBV5-1 and TRBJ1-1 gives the whole variable domain KAGVTQTPRYLIKTRGQQVTLSCSPISGHRSVSWYQQTPGQGLQFLFEYFSETQRNKGNFPGRFSGRQFSNSRSEMNVSTLELGDSALYLCASSLATGAGNTEAFFGQGTRLTVV.

The table lists this clone with a count of one. The CDR3 region has the DNA TGTGCCAGCAGTTACCCGGGACAGCAAGAGACCCAGTACTTC. Translation: CASSYPGQQETQYF. This rearrangement joins TRBV28 to TRBJ2-5; 7 nucleotides agree with TRBD1. The CDR3 is 14 residues long. CDR1 MDHEN and CDR2 SYDVKM come from the germline V gene. The V and J ends lost 4 bases and 2 bases, in that order; junction bases with no gene match: 4.

In its sample, this clone was seen once. V and J are TRBV4-2 and TRBJ2-2, with 7 positions matching TRBD2. V shed 1 base and J 0 bases; nucleotides not matched to a gene: 5. This CDR3 region has 17 residues. Germline CDR1 reads LGHNA; CDR2 reads YNFKEQ. CDR3 sequence (DNA): TGTGCCAGCAGCCAAGGGACTAGGTTATCGAACACCGGGGAGCTGTTTTTT. Residues: CASSQGTRLSNTGELFF.

This chain joins TRBV7-9 and TRBJ1-2; 8 bases agree with TRBD1. Germline CDR1 SEHNR, CDR2 FQNEAQ (reference sequence). Germline trimming cut 6 bases from V and 3 bases from J; bases unmatched to any gene: 6. The CDR3 consists of 14 residues. CDR3 amino acids: CASRTGAGDYGYTF. In nucleotides, the CDR3 is TGTGCCAGCAGGACAGGGGCGGGTGACTATGGCTACACCTTC. Drawing the rest from reference TRBV7-9 and TRBJ1-2, the complete variable domain is DTGVSQNPRHKITKRGQNVTFRCDPISEHNRLYWYRQTLGQGPEFLTYFQNEAQLEKSRLLSDRFSAERPKGSFSTLEIQRTEQGDSAMYLCASRTGAGDYGYTFGSGTRLTVV.

The chain couples TRBV7-8 to TRBJ1-2; D gene unclear. CDR1 is SGHVS and CDR2 is FQNEAQ in the germline V gene. This CDR3 has 13 residues. The V gene lost 2 bases and the J gene lost 6 bases, with 10 bases spanning the gap. The CDR3 loop reads CASSLSTQHGYTF. DNA for the CDR3: TGTGCCAGCAGCTTAAGTACACAGCATGGCTACACCTTC.

The rearrangement links TRBV5-4 to TRBJ2-2; D unresolved. The V gene lost 4 bases and the J gene lost 2 bases, with 15 bases spanning the gap. Germline V lookup: CDR1 SGHNT, CDR2 YYREEE (reference sequence). This CDR3 has 16 amino acids. CDR3 nucleotide sequence: TGTGCCAGCAGCCCCCAGCGCAACACTAACACCGGGGAGCTGTTTTTT. It specifies CASSPQRNTNTGELFF.

The gene calls are TRBV6-5 and TRBJ2-7, with 7 bases identical to TRBD1. With 5 bases clipped from V and 6 bases from J, the junction kept 4 bases outside the gene matches. The CDR3 length is 12 residues. Germline V gene lookup returns CDR1 MNHEY and CDR2 SVGAGI. CDR3 residues: CASSTTGAEQYF. The CDR3 DNA follows: TGTGCCAGCAGTACCACAGGGGCCGAGCAGTACTTC.

The chain's CDR3 is CASSSGLSPGTQYF. CDR3 bases: TGTGCCAGCAGCTCAGGACTCTCCCCGGGTACGCAGTATTTT. The J gene is TRBJ2-3, the V gene TRBV7-2, with D possibly being TRBD2 (5 bases). The CDR3 totals 14 residues. CDR1 SGHTA and CDR2 FQGNSA come from the germline V gene. The V end lost 4 bases, the J end lost 8 bases, and 16 bases lay between the germline ends.

The chain carries TRBV28 and TRBJ2-6; weak D call: TRBD1 (5 bases). Trimming cost V 5 bases and J 4 bases, with 15 bases left between them. The CDR3 is 16 amino acids. Germline CDR1 and CDR2: MDHEN and SYDVKM. CDR3: CASSNLQAAGANVLTF. The CDR3, as DNA: TGTGCCAGCAGTAACCTACAGGCAGCAGGGGCCAACGTCCTGACTTTC. The full variable domain, with the rest looked up from reference TRBV28 and TRBJ2-6, is DVKVTQSSRYLVKRTGEKVFLECVQDMDHENMFWYRQDPGLGLRLIYFSYDVKMKEKGDIPEGYSVSREKKERFSLILESASTNQTSMYLCASSNLQAAGANVLTFGAGSRLTVL.

The chain carries TRBV7-9 and TRBJ1-2; no clear D gene. Germline CDR1 reads SEHNR; CDR2 reads FQNEAQ (reference sequence). V lost 1 base and J lost 3, with 6 bases in between. The CDR3 loop spans 13 amino acids. As DNA, the CDR3 is TGTGCCAGCAGCTTAGGGCAGGACTATGGCTACACCTTC. Protein: CASSLGQDYGYTF.

The V and J genes are TRBV15 and TRBJ1-3; a weak D match, TRBD1 (5 bases). Germline CDR1 reads LNHNV; CDR2 reads YYDKDF (reference sequence). V was cut by 1 base and J by 4 bases, with 8 bases left in between. The CDR3 runs 14 residues. The chain's CDR3 is CATSRAGIGNTIYF. CDR3 bases: TGTGCCACCAGCAGAGCAGGGATCGGAAACACCATATATTTT.

This chain links TRBV27 with TRBJ1-6; unclear D gene. CDR1 MNHEY and CDR2 SMNVEV come from the germline V gene (reference sequence). The CDR3 covers 17 residues. Between the trimmed V and J ends, which lost 6 bases and 7 bases, there was a span of 22 bases. The CDR3 DNA reads TGTGCCAGCAGGGATGACGGGCGGACCCGGGGAAATTCACCCCTCCACTTT. Protein: CASRDDGRTRGNSPLHF.

V gene TRBV19 combines with J gene TRBJ2-6; D not resolved. The V and J ends lost 9 bases and 0 bases respectively, with 9 bases between them. Germline V lookup: CDR1 LNHDA, CDR2 SQIVND (reference sequence). The CDR3 extends over 14 amino acids. The CDR3 spells CASKVSSGANVLTF. As DNA, the CDR3 is TGTGCCAGCAAAGTGAGCTCTGGGGCCAACGTCCTGACTTTC. The full variable domain, in which reference TRBV19 and TRBJ2-6 provide the parts outside the CDR3, is DGGITQSPKYLFRKEGQNVTLSCEQNLNHDAMYWYRQDPGQGLRLIYYSQIVNDFQKGDIAEGYSVSREKKESFPLTVTSAQKNPTAFYLCASKVSSGANVLTFGAGSRLTVL.

The chain employs TRBV18 and TRBJ2-3; TRBD2 matches 9 bases. With V trimmed by 4 bases and J by 5 bases, 10 bases remained unmatched. Germline V lookup: CDR1 KGHSH, CDR2 LQKENI. This CDR3 contains 16 residues. The CDR3 DNA follows: TGTGCCAGCTCACGGCTAGCGGGACCCGCAGGAGATACGCAGTATTTT. As protein: CASSRLAGPAGDTQYF.

The chain links TRBV5-6 to TRBJ2-1; D gene unclear. The V and J ends lost 2 bases and 6 bases respectively, with 15 bases between them. The CDR3 consists of 15 residues. Germline V CDR1 and CDR2: SGHDT, YYEEEE. CDR3 loop: CASSLRPPTVNEQFF. The CDR3 DNA is TGTGCCAGCAGCTTACGCCCCCCGACTGTCAATGAGCAGTTCTTC.

The gene calls are TRBV3-1 (or the pseudogene TRBV3-2) and TRBJ2-7, with unresolved D. V lost 4 bases and J lost 3, with 13 bases in between. The CDR3 covers 14 residues. Germline-derived CDR1 and CDR2 are LGHDT and YNNKEL (reference sequence). This CDR3 is CASSRQSASYEQYF. The CDR3 nucleotides read TGTGCCAGCAGCCGTCAATCTGCGAGCTACGAGCAGTACTTC.

The chain links TRBV4-1 to TRBJ2-7; D possibly corresponds to TRBD2 (5 bases). The V gene lost 0 bases and the J gene lost 5 bases, with 14 bases spanning the gap. The CDR3 length is 15 residues. Per the germline V gene, CDR1 is MGHRA and CDR2 is YSYEKL. The CDR3 is CASSQENRGTHEQYF. CDR3 DNA sequence: TGCGCCAGCAGCCAAGAAAACCGGGGAACCCACGAGCAGTACTTC.

This clone was counted between two and nine times. J is TRBJ1-2 and V is TRBV4-1; TRBD1 is a possible D gene (5 bases). The V gene's germline CDR1 is MGHRA and CDR2 YSYEKL. The CDR3 runs 14 residues. V lost 2 bases and J lost 6, with 13 bases in between. The CDR3 loop reads CASSQSLTGDGYTF. The CDR3 region has the DNA TGCGCCAGCAGCCAAAGTCTCACAGGAGATGGCTACACCTTC.

CDR3 loop: CASRVEADTEAFF. CDR3 sequence (DNA): TGTGCCAGCAGGGTCGAGGCGGACACTGAAGCTTTCTTT. This chain connects TRBV6-5 to TRBJ1-1; D gene uncertain. V was shortened by 6 bases and J by 3 bases, with 11 bases between the two germline ends. The CDR3 extends over 13 amino acids. Germline-derived CDR1 and CDR2 are MNHEY and SVGAGI.

The chain couples TRBV5-4 to TRBJ1-2; tentative D call: TRBD1 (6 bases). Looked up from germline, CDR1 is SGHNT and CDR2 is YYREEE (reference sequence). V was pared by 0 bases and J by 2 bases, with 8 bases between. The CDR3 has 14 residues. The CDR3 nucleotides are TGTGCCAGCAGCTTGGAGCAGGGGAACTATGGCTACACCTTC. Its protein product is CASSLEQGNYGYTF.

This sequence joins TRBV7-9 and TRBJ1-4, with D perhaps TRBD1 (6 bases). From germline, CDR1 is SEHNR and CDR2 FQNEAQ (reference sequence). V dropped 5 bases and J dropped 5 bases, with 12 bases sitting between them. The CDR3 loop spans 14 amino acids. CDR3: CASSEQGTNEKLFF. The CDR3 DNA follows: TGTGCCAGCAGCGAACAGGGCACAAATGAAAAACTGTTTTTT. The variable domain in full, completed from reference TRBV7-9 and TRBJ1-4, reads DTGVSQNPRHKITKRGQNVTFRCDPISEHNRLYWYRQTLGQGPEFLTYFQNEAQLEKSRLLSDRFSAERPKGSFSTLEIQRTEQGDSAMYLCASSEQGTNEKLFFGSGTQLSVL.